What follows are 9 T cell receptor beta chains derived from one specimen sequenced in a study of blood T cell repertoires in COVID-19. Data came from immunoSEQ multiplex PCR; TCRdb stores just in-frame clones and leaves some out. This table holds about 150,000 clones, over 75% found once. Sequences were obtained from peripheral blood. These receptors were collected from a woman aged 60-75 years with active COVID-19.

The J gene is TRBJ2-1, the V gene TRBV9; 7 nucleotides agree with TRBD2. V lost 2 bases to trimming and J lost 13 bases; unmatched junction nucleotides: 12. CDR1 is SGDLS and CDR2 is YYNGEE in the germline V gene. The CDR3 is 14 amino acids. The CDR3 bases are TGTGCCAGCAGCGTCAGCGGGAAGTCGGGCGTACAGTTCTTC. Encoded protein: CASSVSGKSGVQFF. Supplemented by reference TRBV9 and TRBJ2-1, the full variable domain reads DSGVTQTPKHLITATGQRVTLRCSPRSGDLSVYWYQQSLDQGLQFLIQYYNGEERAKGNILERFSAQQFPDLHSELNLSSLELGDSALYFCASSVSGKSGVQFFGPGTRLTVL.

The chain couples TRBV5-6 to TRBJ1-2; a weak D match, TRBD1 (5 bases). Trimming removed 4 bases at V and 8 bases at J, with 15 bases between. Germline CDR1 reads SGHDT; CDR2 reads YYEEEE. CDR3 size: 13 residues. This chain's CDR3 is CASSRGGGGGYTF. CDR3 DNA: TGTGCCAGCAGCAGGGGTGGTGGCGGCGGCTACACCTTC.

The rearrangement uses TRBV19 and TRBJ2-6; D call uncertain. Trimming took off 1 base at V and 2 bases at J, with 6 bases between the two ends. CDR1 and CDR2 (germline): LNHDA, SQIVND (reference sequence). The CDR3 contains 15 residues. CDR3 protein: CASSIAPAGANVLTF. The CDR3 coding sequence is TGTGCCAGTAGTATAGCCCCGGCTGGGGCCAACGTCCTGACTTTC. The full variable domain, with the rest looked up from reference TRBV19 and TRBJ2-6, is DGGITQSPKYLFRKEGQNVTLSCEQNLNHDAMYWYRQDPGQGLRLIYYSQIVNDFQKGDIAEGYSVSREKKESFPLTVTSAQKNPTAFYLCASSIAPAGANVLTFGAGSRLTVL.

The CDR3 spells CASSFGLFLGELFF. CDR3 sequence (DNA): TGTGCCAGCAGCTTTGGCCTCTTCCTCGGGGAGCTGTTTTTT. The chain recombines TRBV11-2 with TRBJ2-2; D is undetermined. V shed 3 bases and J shed 7 bases, with 12 bases lying between them. The CDR3 length is 14 residues. The germline V gene has CDR1 SGHAT and CDR2 FQNNGV.

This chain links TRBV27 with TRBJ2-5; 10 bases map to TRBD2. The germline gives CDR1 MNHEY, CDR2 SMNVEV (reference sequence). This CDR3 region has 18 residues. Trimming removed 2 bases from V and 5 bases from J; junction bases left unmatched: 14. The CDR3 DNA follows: TGTGCCAGCAGTTTAGTCGGGCTAGCGGGAGTTCACCTGGAGACCCAGTACTTC. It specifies CASSLVGLAGVHLETQYF.

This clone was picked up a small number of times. The CDR3 reads CASSLVGGAQDTQYF. The CDR3 DNA sequence: TGTGCCAGCAGCTTAGTGGGAGGCGCACAGGATACGCAGTATTTT. The chain has TRBV7-9 and TRBJ2-3, with a possible D match to TRBD2 (6 bases). Germline CDR1 and CDR2: SEHNR and FQNEAQ (reference sequence). Trimming took off 1 base at V and 6 bases at J, with 14 bases between the two ends. This CDR3 has 15 residues.

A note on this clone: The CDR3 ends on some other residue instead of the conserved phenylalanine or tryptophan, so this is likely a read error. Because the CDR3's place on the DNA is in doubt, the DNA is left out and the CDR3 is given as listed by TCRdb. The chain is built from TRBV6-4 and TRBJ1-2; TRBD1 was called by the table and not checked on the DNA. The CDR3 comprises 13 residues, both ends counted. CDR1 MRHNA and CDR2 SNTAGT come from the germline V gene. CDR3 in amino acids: CASSDTIGQGRIE.

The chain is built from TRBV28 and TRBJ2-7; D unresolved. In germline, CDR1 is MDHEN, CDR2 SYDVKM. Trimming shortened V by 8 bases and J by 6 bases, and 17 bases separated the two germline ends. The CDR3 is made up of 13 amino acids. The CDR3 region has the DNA TGTGCCAGCTCAAGTCGATCTTTCGGCGAGCAGTACTTC. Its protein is CASSSRSFGEQYF. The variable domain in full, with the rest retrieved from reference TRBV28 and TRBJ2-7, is DVKVTQSSRYLVKRTGEKVFLECVQDMDHENMFWYRQDPGLGLRLIYFSYDVKMKEKGDIPEGYSVSREKKERFSLILESASTNQTSMYLCASSSRSFGEQYFGPGTRLTVT.

CDR3 DNA: TGTGCCAGCTCACCAAGCGCAACTAATGAAAAACTGTTTTTT. Its protein product is CASSPSATNEKLFF. The chain links TRBV18 to TRBJ1-4; D is unresolved. This CDR3 region has 14 residues. Germline-derived CDR1 and CDR2 are KGHSH and LQKENI. Trimming took off 2 bases at V and 0 bases at J, with 4 bases between the two ends.